The 14 T cell receptor beta chains below come from one sample, sequenced in a study of blood T cell repertoires in COVID-19. Only in-frame clones appear in the TCRdb table, and some are missing; sequencing was by immunoSEQ multiplex PCR. The sample consists of fewer than 70,000 clones, 65% to 85% of them appearing once. The sequencing input was peripheral blood. The source is a man aged 55 to 70 with acute or convalescent COVID-19.

The chain carries TRBV5-1 and TRBJ1-3; D remains unclear. In germline, CDR1 is SGHRS, CDR2 YFSETQ. Trimming left V 0 bases short and J 2 bases short, with 15 bases between. The CDR3 has 17 residues. CDR3 coding DNA: TGCGCCAGCAGCTTGGATCTTTTCGTAGTGGCTGGAAACACCATATATTTT. It is translated as CASSLDLFVVAGNTIYF.

The chain carries TRBV28 and TRBJ2-7; D remains unclear. The CDR3 extends over 12 amino acids. The germline gives CDR1 MDHEN, CDR2 SYDVKM. V lost 3 bases and J lost 2, with 5 bases in between. In DNA form, the CDR3 reads TGTGCCAGCAGTTTTGGCACCTACGAGCAGTACTTC. Amino acid sequence: CASSFGTYEQYF.

This chain uses TRBV29-1 with TRBJ2-5; the match to TRBD2 covers 10 bases. The germline CDR1 and CDR2 sequences are SQVTM and ANQGSEA. The J segment lost 2 bases and the V segment lost 4 bases, leaving 7 bases of the junction unmatched. The CDR3 length is 15 residues. The chain's CDR3 is CSVGSSGGPQETQYF. CDR3 in DNA: TGCAGCGTTGGCTCTAGCGGGGGCCCACAAGAGACCCAGTACTTC.

This chain's CDR3 is CASSFPGGLGYTF. CDR3 DNA: TGTGCCAGCAGTTTCCCAGGAGGACTTGGCTACACCTTC. V is TRBV6-2 or TRBV6-3 and J is TRBJ1-2; D is unclear. Per germline, CDR1 MNHEY and CDR2 SVGEGT. This CDR3 has 13 residues. V dropped 4 bases and J dropped 7 bases, with 13 bases sitting between them.

The rearrangement uses TRBV7-2 and TRBJ2-3; 8 bases are a match to TRBD2. Per germline, CDR1 SGHTA and CDR2 FQGNSA. This CDR3 is 17 amino acids long. With V trimmed by 5 bases and J by 4 bases, 14 bases remained unmatched. The chain's CDR3 is CASSPLASGSFSDTQYF. In nucleotides, the CDR3 is TGTGCCAGCAGCCCCCTGGCTAGCGGGTCTTTTTCAGATACGCAGTATTTT.

This clone was recorded at least ten times. The chain recombines TRBV6-5 with TRBJ2-1; 11 bases fit TRBD2. The CDR3 contains 14 residues. Trimming removed 8 bases from V and 7 bases from J; junction bases left unmatched: 7. The germline CDR1 and CDR2 sequences are MNHEY and SVGAGI. The CDR3 nucleotides are TGTGCCAGCGTTAGCGGGGGGGCGGGGAATGAGCAGTTCTTC. This translates into CASVSGGAGNEQFF.

The chain links TRBV12-5 to TRBJ2-5, with D maybe TRBD2 (7 bases). This CDR3 is 15 amino acids long. Germline lookup yields CDR1 LGHNT and CDR2 FRNRAP. Trimming shortened V by 5 bases and J by 6 bases, and 19 bases separated the two germline ends. CDR3: CASGPDRGGKQTQYF. The CDR3 DNA reads as TGTGCTAGTGGTCCCGATAGGGGGGGCAAACAGACCCAGTACTTC.

The chain uses TRBV5-5 and TRBJ1-2; D not resolved. Germline CDR1 is SGHKS and CDR2 is YYEKEE (reference sequence). Trimming stripped 2 bases from V and 1 base from J, with 6 bases between. The CDR3 consists of 13 residues. CDR3 in DNA: TGTGCCAGCAGCTTAGAGGGTAACTATGGCTACACCTTC. Protein: CASSLEGNYGYTF.

The gene calls are TRBV10-2 and TRBJ1-5, with D hard to call. Germline CDR1 WSHSY, CDR2 SAAADI. V lost 8 bases and J lost 7, with 12 bases in between. The CDR3 is 12 residues long. DNA for the CDR3: TGCGCCAGCTCGGTACCCCAACAGCCCCAGCATTTT. This encodes CASSVPQQPQHF.

This sequence joins TRBV6-5 and TRBJ2-7; tentative D call: TRBD1 (7 bases). CDR1 is MNHEY and CDR2 is SVGAGI in the germline V gene. The CDR3 runs 12 residues. Trimming stripped 6 bases from V and 7 bases from J, with 13 bases between. The CDR3 DNA reads TGTGCCAGCAGCCGTGCAGGGGGGGAGCAGTACTTC. Residues: CASSRAGGEQYF.

The CDR3 nucleotides are TGCGCCAGCAGCTTGCGAAACCCCCGGGACATCTATGGCTACACCTTC. It translates to CASSLRNPRDIYGYTF. V and J are TRBV5-1 and TRBJ1-2; tentative D call: TRBD1 (6 bases). CDR3 size: 16 residues. The germline V gene has CDR1 SGHRS and CDR2 YFSETQ. V was clipped by 1 base and J by 4 bases, with 17 bases between them.

This clone appeared many times. The chain couples TRBV30 to TRBJ1-3; 7 positions agree with TRBD1. Germline CDR1 GTSNPN, CDR2 SVGIG (reference sequence). CDR3 length: 15 amino acids. J was trimmed by 0 bases and V by 3 bases; bases with no gene match: 5. For the CDR3, the DNA is TGTGCCTGGAGCCGGGACAGAAGCTCTGGAAACACCATATATTTT. Protein: CAWSRDRSSGNTIYF.

This clone has just one count. The rearrangement uses TRBV15 and TRBJ1-1; TRBD1 agrees at 8 bases. V trimming: 3 bases; J trimming: 11 bases; junction bases outside the gene matches: 11. This CDR3 has 14 amino acids. Per the germline V gene, CDR1 is LNHNV and CDR2 is YYDKDF (reference sequence). The CDR3 DNA reads TGTGCCACCAGCAGTATAGAGATGGGACAGGAGGCTTTCTTT. Amino acid sequence: CATSSIEMGQEAFF.

This clone has a handful of counts. The genes are TRBV5-4 and TRBJ2-1, with 11 bases fitting TRBD2. Unmatched junction bases numbered 8, after V lost 1 base and J lost 2 bases. CDR3 size: 18 residues. Looked up from germline, CDR1 is SGHNT and CDR2 is YYREEE (reference sequence). The CDR3 bases are TGTGCCAGCAGCTTGTGGTCTAGCGGGGGGCCTACCTACAATGAGCAGTTCTTC. Protein sequence: CASSLWSSGGPTYNEQFF. The whole variable domain, filled in from reference TRBV5-4 and TRBJ2-1, reads ETGVTQSPTHLIKTRGQQVTLRCSSQSGHNTVSWYQQALGQGPQFIFQYYREEENGRGNFPPRFSGLQFPNYSSELNVNALELDDSALYLCASSLWSSGGPTYNEQFFGPGTRLTVL.